The 17 T cell receptor beta chains below all came from one sample that was sequenced in a study of T cell clonotyping in hematopoietic cell transplantation. Clones were sequenced by immunoSEQ multiplex PCR, and TCRdb holds only the in-frame ones, with some missing. The sample yields about 1,600 clones, about 79% seen once. This specimen was PBMCs, taken 30 days after allogeneic stem cell transplant. These receptors originate from a male patient aged 30 to 40 who had an allogeneic stem cell transplant, so T cells may come from the graft donor. Some clones in this sample may be carry-over from other donors' samples.

The chain carries TRBV7-2 and TRBJ1-1, with D unclear. Trimming removed 4 bases from V and 2 bases from J, with 14 bases in between. Germline V CDR1 and CDR2: SGHTA, FQGNSA. This CDR3 comprises 15 residues. The CDR3 nucleotides are TGTGCCAGCAGCTGGGAGACCCGAGGAAACACTGAAGCTTTCTTT. Protein sequence: CASSWETRGNTEAFF. Filled out from reference TRBV7-2 and TRBJ1-1, the complete variable domain reads GAGVSQSPSNKVTEKGKDVELRCDPISGHTALYWYRQSLGQGLEFLIYFQGNSAPDKSGLPSDRFSAERTGGSVSTLTIQRTQQEDSAVYLCASSWETRGNTEAFFGQGTRLTVV.

The gene calls are TRBV4-2 and TRBJ2-3; D gene unclear. The CDR3 spans 12 residues. CDR1 and CDR2 from the germline V gene are LGHNA and YNFKEQ. V was clipped by 6 bases and J by 3 bases, with 7 bases between them. CDR3 in amino acids: CASRAVTDTQYF. CDR3 bases: TGTGCCAGCAGGGCTGTGACAGATACGCAGTATTTT.

This chain uses TRBV5-6 with TRBJ1-1, with a tentative D call TRBD1 (6 bases). V gave up 5 bases and J gave up 5 bases, with 16 bases separating them. Germline CDR1 SGHDT, CDR2 YYEEEE. CDR3 length equals 14 residues. The CDR3, as DNA: TGTGCCAGCAGTTTAGGACAGCAAACGACTGAAGCTTTCTTT. This encodes CASSLGQQTTEAFF.

The chain carries TRBV14 and TRBJ2-7, with D possibly being TRBD2 (6 bases). The V and J ends lost 0 bases and 8 bases respectively, with 17 bases between them. Germline CDR1 reads SGHDN; CDR2 reads FVKESK. The CDR3 contains 15 residues. CDR3 bases: TGTGCCAGCAGCCAAGAAGCAGCGGGCCGTCCCCAGCAGTACTTC. The encoded protein is CASSQEAAGRPQQYF.

The CDR3 protein is CASSTSYNEQFF. CDR3 coding DNA: TGTGCCAGCAGCACCTCCTACAATGAGCAGTTCTTC. This chain links TRBV9 with TRBJ2-1; D uncertain. Per germline, CDR1 SGDLS and CDR2 YYNGEE. V was clipped by 4 bases and J by 0 bases, with 2 bases between them. The CDR3 has 12 residues. The full variable domain, with the rest looked up from reference TRBV9 and TRBJ2-1, is DSGVTQTPKHLITATGQRVTLRCSPRSGDLSVYWYQQSLDQGLQFLIQYYNGEERAKGNILERFSAQQFPDLHSELNLSSLELGDSALYFCASSTSYNEQFFGPGTRLTVL.

This clone was seen just once. V usage is TRBV5-1 and J usage is TRBJ1-3, with D uncertain. Germline lookup yields CDR1 SGHRS and CDR2 YFSETQ. The CDR3 spans 13 residues. V dropped 0 bases and J dropped 3 bases, with 4 bases sitting between them. CDR3 protein: CASSLGLGNTIYF. Written as DNA, the CDR3 is TGCGCCAGCAGCTTGGGACTTGGAAACACCATATATTTT.

Here the CDR3 reads CASRPSGGASGELFF. The DNA of the CDR3 is TGTGCCAGCAGACCTAGCGGGGGGGCATCCGGGGAGCTGTTTTTT. The chain combines TRBV5-4 with TRBJ2-2; 12 bases fit TRBD2. CDR3 length: 15 residues. The germline CDR1 and CDR2 sequences are SGHNT and YYREEE (reference sequence). The J segment lost 6 bases and the V segment lost 5 bases, leaving 5 bases of the junction unmatched.

This clone has a single count. Written as DNA, the CDR3 is TGTGCCAGCAGTGTCACCGGGACAGGGGGGAAAGGGCTGTTTTTT. It yields the protein CASSVTGTGGKGLFF. The V call is TRBV6-1, the J call TRBJ1-4, with 11 bases that match TRBD1. From germline, CDR1 is MNHNS and CDR2 SASEGT. This CDR3 spans 15 amino acids. The V and J ends lost 4 bases and 14 bases, in that order; junction bases with no gene match: 12.

This clone has a handful of counts. This chain uses TRBV7-2 with TRBJ2-7, with 8 bases lining up with TRBD2. The V gene end was trimmed by 3 bases and the J gene end by 11 bases; junction bases not matched to a gene: 9. This CDR3 has 13 amino acids. Germline CDR1 is SGHTA and CDR2 is FQGNSA. CDR3 in amino acids: CASSFGGLVSKYF. CDR3 DNA sequence: TGTGCCAGCAGCTTCGGGGGACTAGTATCTAAGTACTTC.

The V gene is TRBV19, the J gene TRBJ2-5; weak D call: TRBD1 (6 bases). V dropped 6 bases and J dropped 5 bases, with 13 bases sitting between them. Germline V CDR1 and CDR2: LNHDA, SQIVND (reference sequence). The CDR3 consists of 13 residues. CDR3 sequence (DNA): TGTGCCAGTAGGCAACAGGGTCGGGAGACCCAGTACTTC. Translating gives CASRQQGRETQYF.

The chain employs TRBV7-2 and TRBJ1-1; D is uncertain. Germline CDR1 is SGHTA and CDR2 is FQGNSA. V lost 5 bases and J lost 6, with 22 bases in between. This CDR3 is built from 16 residues. DNA of the CDR3: TGTGCCAGCAGCCCAATCGTGGGGATGGGAATCTCTGAAGCTTTCTTT. It translates to CASSPIVGMGISEAFF.

The chain is built from TRBV6-5 and TRBJ2-1; 8 bases align to TRBD2. CDR1 and CDR2 (germline): MNHEY, SVGAGI. V trimming: 2 bases; J trimming: 8 bases; junction bases outside the gene matches: 8. This CDR3 is 15 amino acids long. CDR3 sequence reads: CASSYETSDPDEQFF. The CDR3, as DNA: TGTGCCAGCAGTTACGAGACTAGCGATCCCGATGAGCAGTTCTTC.

The sample holds a few counts of this clone. The V and J genes are TRBV6-5 and TRBJ2-4, with 7 bases lining up with TRBD2. There are 16 residues in the CDR3. The ends lost 4 bases at V and 0 bases at J; junction bases unmatched: 6. Germline CDR1 and CDR2: MNHEY and SVGAGI. CDR3: CASSSPGRGAKNIQYF. The CDR3 nucleotides are TGTGCCAGCAGTTCCCCTGGGAGGGGAGCCAAAAACATTCAGTACTTC.

This chain links TRBV10-3 with TRBJ1-2, with 10 positions matching TRBD1. Per the germline V gene, CDR1 is ENHRY and CDR2 is SYGVKD. CDR3 length equals 14 residues. Trimming at V came to 9 bases and at J to 2 bases, leaving 6 bases not matched to a gene. CDR3 in DNA: TGTGCCATTTCCGGGACAGGGGAGAACTATGGCTACACCTTC. Translation gives CAISGTGENYGYTF.

The chain combines TRBV5-6 with TRBJ1-2; 9 bases are shared with TRBD1. Looked up from germline, CDR1 is SGHDT and CDR2 is YYEEEE. This CDR3 has 14 amino acids. V was pared by 5 bases and J by 6 bases, with 8 bases of the junction left unmatched. The CDR3 reads CASRSDRGSNGYTF. The CDR3 coding sequence is TGTGCCAGCAGGTCCGACAGGGGGAGTAATGGCTACACCTTC.

V and J are TRBV5-6 and TRBJ1-2; a weak D match, TRBD1 (6 bases). The germline V and J ends were trimmed by 4 bases and 8 bases, with 15 bases remaining between them. Germline V gene data show CDR1 as SGHDT and CDR2 as YYEEEE. CDR3 length equals 13 residues. CDR3: CASSPGQWAGYTF. In DNA, the CDR3 is TGTGCCAGCAGCCCCGGACAGTGGGCCGGCTACACCTTC. The full variable domain, completed using reference TRBV5-6 and TRBJ1-2, is DAGVTQSPTHLIKTRGQQVTLRCSPKSGHDTVSWYQQALGQGPQFIFQYYEEEERQRGNFPDRFSGHQFPNYSSELNVNALLLGDSALYLCASSPGQWAGYTFGSGTRLTVV.

In DNA form, the CDR3 reads TGTGCCAGCAGGTTGAGCGGTAGCTCCTACAATGAGCAGTTCTTC. Its protein product is CASRLSGSSYNEQFF. The chain recombines TRBV7-3 with TRBJ2-1, with a possible D match to TRBD2 (5 bases). Trimming removed 6 bases from V and 0 bases from J, with 12 bases in between. Germline V CDR1 and CDR2: SGHTA, FQGTGA. CDR3 length: 15 residues. Combining the CDR3 with reference TRBV7-3 and TRBJ2-1 gives the whole variable domain GAGVSQTPSNKVTEKGKYVELRCDPISGHTALYWYRQSLGQGPEFLIYFQGTGAADDSGLPNDRFFAVRPEGSVSTLKIQRTERGDSAVYLCASRLSGSSYNEQFFGPGTRLTVL.